The clone carrying this T cell receptor beta chain was seen a few times. The CDR3 extends over 15 amino acids. The V gene lost 6 bases and the J gene lost 1 base, with 13 bases spanning the gap. The germline gives CDR1 MNHNY, CDR2 SVGAGI (reference sequence). This specimen belongs to a study of beta chain features in type 1 diabetes. Expressed TCRB transcripts were sequenced because the isolated RNA had all been reverse transcribed beforehand. The method was immunoSEQ multiplex PCR; TCRdb's version includes in-frame clones alone and lacks a portion of them. The profile shows over 700,000 clones, roughly 16% of them singletons.

This TCR was sampled from a woman aged 18-35 years in good health. This chain joins TRBV6-6 and TRBJ2-1; D is uncertain. Sequencing was carried out using naive CD4+ T cells from blood. CDR3 protein: CASRSLDLSYNEQFF. The CDR3 coding sequence is TGTGCCAGCAGATCCCTAGATCTGTCCTACAATGAGCAGTTCTTC.